These T cell receptor beta chains were read from a single sample in a study of identical twins. TCRdb reprocessed the 5' RACE reads via MiXCR and lists one record per CDR3 protein. The table shows approximately 680,000 distinct CDR3 sequences, with around 7.4% occurring only once. The sample also formed part of further work on yellow fever vaccine responses in identical twins.

The sample consisted of PBMCs. These receptors were taken from a woman younger than 35 in good health. Each CDR3 is given with its conserved first and last residue. The order of the fields is CDR3 protein, CDR3 DNA, V gene, CDR3 length, J gene, clone size, D gene. D genes are given only for firm matches. Some rows mark clone size as missing; the rest say once, few, many or name a class of expanded clone.

CDR3aa: CASSEQGITGNTIYF
CDR3nt: TGTGCCAGCAGTGAGCAGGGGATAACTGGAAACACCATATATTTT
v_gene: TRBV2
len: 15
j_gene: TRBJ1-3
abundance: .
d_gene: .

CDR3aa: CASSLGAGGYEQYF
CDR3nt: TGTGCCAGCAGTTTAGGGGCAGGAGGCTACGAGCAGTACTTC
v_gene: TRBV12-3/TRBV12-4
len: 14
j_gene: TRBJ2-7
abundance: .
d_gene: .

CDR3aa: CASSQETNSYEQYF
CDR3nt: TGTGCCAGCAGCCAAGAAACGAACTCCTACGAGCAGTACTTC
v_gene: TRBV14
len: 14
j_gene: TRBJ2-7
abundance: .
d_gene: .

CDR3aa: CASSERGTSRPTDTQYF
CDR3nt: TGTGCCAGCAGTGAAAGGGGGACTAGCCGACCCACAGATACGCAGTATTTT
v_gene: TRBV2
len: 17
j_gene: TRBJ2-3
abundance: few
d_gene: TRBD2

CDR3aa: CASSLTPGANVLTF
CDR3nt: TGCGCCAGCAGCTTGACCCCTGGGGCCAACGTCCTGACTTTC
v_gene: TRBV5-1
len: 14
j_gene: TRBJ2-6
abundance: few
d_gene: .

CDR3aa: CASSVGDRGTEAFF
CDR3nt: TGTGCCAGCAGCGTTGGGGACAGGGGGACTGAAGCTTTCTTT
v_gene: TRBV9
len: 14
j_gene: TRBJ1-1
abundance: .
d_gene: TRBD1

CDR3aa: CASSPPLKYEQYF
CDR3nt: TGTGCCAGCAGTCCCCCTCTCAAATACGAGCAGTACTTC
v_gene: TRBV28
len: 13
j_gene: TRBJ2-7
abundance: .
d_gene: .

CDR3aa: CASSPVEWRGDYGYTF
CDR3nt: TGTGCCAGCAGCCCCGTGGAATGGAGGGGGGACTATGGCTACACCTTC
v_gene: TRBV7-9
len: 16
j_gene: TRBJ1-2
abundance: few
d_gene: .

CDR3aa: CASSPTGTPSPLHF
CDR3nt: TGTGCCAGCAGTCCTACAGGGACCCCTTCACCCCTCCACTTT
v_gene: TRBV12-3/TRBV12-4
len: 14
j_gene: TRBJ1-6
abundance: many
d_gene: .

CDR3aa: CSAINGPMNTEAFF
CDR3nt: TGTAGTGCTATTAACGGACCGATGAACACTGAAGCTTTCTTT
v_gene: TRBV20-1
len: 14
j_gene: TRBJ1-1
abundance: many
d_gene: .

CDR3aa: CASGPGQGILYEQFF
CDR3nt: TGTGCTAGTGGTCCGGGACAGGGAATATTATATGAGCAGTTCTTC
v_gene: TRBV12-5
len: 15
j_gene: TRBJ2-1
abundance: .
d_gene: TRBD1

CDR3aa: CASSLLLGGDEQFF
CDR3nt: TGTGCCAGCAGCTTGTTGCTAGGGGGTGATGAGCAGTTCTTC
v_gene: TRBV5-5
len: 14
j_gene: TRBJ2-1
abundance: few
d_gene: .

CDR3aa: CASSLWKGPDQPQHF
CDR3nt: TGTGCCAGCAGTTTATGGAAGGGGCCGGATCAGCCCCAGCATTTT
v_gene: TRBV27
len: 15
j_gene: TRBJ1-5
abundance: few
d_gene: .

CDR3aa: CASSKTSNTEAFF
CDR3nt: TGTGCCAGCAGCAAGACATCGAACACTGAAGCTTTCTTT
v_gene: TRBV7-9
len: 13
j_gene: TRBJ1-1
abundance: many
d_gene: .

CDR3aa: CASSTGGAFQETQYF
CDR3nt: TGCGCCAGCAGCACAGGGGGCGCCTTCCAAGAGACCCAGTACTTC
v_gene: TRBV5-1
len: 15
j_gene: TRBJ2-5
abundance: few
d_gene: TRBD1

CDR3aa: CASSQGKYSNQPQHF
CDR3nt: TGTGCCAGCTCCCAGGGGAAATATAGCAATCAGCCCCAGCATTTT
v_gene: TRBV18
len: 15
j_gene: TRBJ1-5
abundance: few
d_gene: .

CDR3aa: CASSQARGTGNNYGYTF
CDR3nt: TGCGCCAGCAGCCAAGCTCGAGGAACAGGGAATAACTATGGCTACACCTTC
v_gene: TRBV4-1
len: 17
j_gene: TRBJ1-2
abundance: .
d_gene: .

CDR3aa: CASSLEEGRGELFF
CDR3nt: TGTGCCAGCAGCTTAGAAGAGGGCCGCGGGGAGCTGTTTTTT
v_gene: TRBV11-3
len: 14
j_gene: TRBJ2-2
abundance: few
d_gene: .

CDR3aa: CAISPMRTSSYEQYF
CDR3nt: TGTGCCATCAGCCCCATGAGGACCTCCTCGTACGAGCAGTACTTC
v_gene: TRBV10-3
len: 15
j_gene: TRBJ2-7
abundance: .
d_gene: .

CDR3aa: CAIRGTGVNYGYTF
CDR3nt: TGTGCCATCAGGGGGACAGGGGTCAACTATGGCTACACCTTC
v_gene: TRBV10-3
len: 14
j_gene: TRBJ1-2
abundance: many
d_gene: TRBD1

CDR3aa: CASSLQGDANYGYTF
CDR3nt: TGCGCCAGCAGCTTGCAGGGAGACGCTAACTATGGCTACACCTTC
v_gene: TRBV5-1
len: 15
j_gene: TRBJ1-2
abundance: .
d_gene: .

CDR3aa: CASSLEGQYNEQFF
CDR3nt: TGTGCCAGCAGTTTAGAAGGACAGTACAATGAGCAGTTCTTC
v_gene: TRBV12-3/TRBV12-4
len: 14
j_gene: TRBJ2-1
abundance: .
d_gene: .

CDR3aa: CASSLGGRDTDTQYF
CDR3nt: TGTGCCAGCAGTTTAGGGGGGAGAGATACAGATACGCAGTATTTT
v_gene: TRBV12-3/TRBV12-4
len: 15
j_gene: TRBJ2-3
abundance: many
d_gene: .

CDR3aa: CASSPRAERGEQYF
CDR3nt: TGTGCCAGCAGCCCACGCGCCGAACGTGGCGAGCAGTACTTC
v_gene: TRBV9
len: 14
j_gene: TRBJ2-7
abundance: few
d_gene: .

CDR3aa: CSASQGFRDGPQHF
CDR3nt: TGCAGTGCTAGTCAAGGGTTCCGCGACGGGCCCCAGCATTTT
v_gene: TRBV20-1
len: 14
j_gene: TRBJ1-5
abundance: few
d_gene: .

CDR3aa: CATSVKKPLDTQYF
CDR3nt: TGTGCCACCAGTGTCAAAAAACCCCTAGATACGCAGTATTTT
v_gene: TRBV24-1
len: 14
j_gene: TRBJ2-3
abundance: .
d_gene: .

CDR3aa: CSANSGSGTDTQYF
CDR3nt: TGCAGTGCTAATAGCGGGAGTGGTACAGATACGCAGTATTTT
v_gene: TRBV20-1
len: 14
j_gene: TRBJ2-3
abundance: few
d_gene: TRBD2

CDR3aa: CASSYSREWQPQHF
CDR3nt: TGTGCCAGCAGTTACTCGAGGGAATGGCAGCCCCAGCATTTT
v_gene: TRBV6-5
len: 14
j_gene: TRBJ1-5
abundance: many
d_gene: .

CDR3aa: CASSQAAPGRRNYEQYF
CDR3nt: TGCGCCAGCAGCCAAGCCGCCCCAGGGCGGAGAAATTACGAGCAGTACTTC
v_gene: TRBV4-1
len: 17
j_gene: TRBJ2-7
abundance: many
d_gene: .

CDR3aa: CASALGGVNTEAFF
CDR3nt: TGTGCCAGCGCCCTTGGTGGGGTGAACACTGAAGCTTTCTTT
v_gene: TRBV12-3/TRBV12-4
len: 14
j_gene: TRBJ1-1
abundance: .
d_gene: .

CDR3aa: CASSLGLGLADTQYF
CDR3nt: TGTGCCAGCAGCTTAGGGCTGGGACTAGCAGATACGCAGTATTTT
v_gene: TRBV11-2
len: 15
j_gene: TRBJ2-3
abundance: .
d_gene: TRBD2

CDR3aa: CASASSAGLATFRQFF
CDR3nt: TGTGCCAGCGCATCTTCGGCGGGACTCGCTACTTTTCGGCAGTTCTTC
v_gene: TRBV27
len: 16
j_gene: TRBJ2-1
abundance: .
d_gene: .

CDR3aa: CASSFIITDTQYF
CDR3nt: TGCGCCAGCAGCTTCATCATCACAGATACGCAGTATTTT
v_gene: TRBV5-1
len: 13
j_gene: TRBJ2-3
abundance: many
d_gene: .

CDR3aa: CASRPGTNQPQHF
CDR3nt: TGCGCCAGCAGACCCGGGACAAATCAGCCCCAGCATTTT
v_gene: TRBV10-2
len: 13
j_gene: TRBJ1-5
abundance: .
d_gene: .

CDR3aa: CAVGLAGSTDTQYF
CDR3nt: TGTGCCGTCGGACTAGCGGGATCCACAGATACGCAGTATTTT
v_gene: TRBV10-3
len: 14
j_gene: TRBJ2-3
abundance: few
d_gene: TRBD2

CDR3aa: CSAGTHYEQYF
CDR3nt: TGCAGCGCCGGGACGCACTACGAGCAGTACTTC
v_gene: TRBV29-1
len: 11
j_gene: TRBJ2-7
abundance: few
d_gene: .

CDR3aa: CASSVTGGNIQYF
CDR3nt: TGTGCCAGCAGCGTGACAGGGGGCAACATTCAGTACTTC
v_gene: TRBV11-1
len: 13
j_gene: TRBJ2-4
abundance: many
d_gene: TRBD1

CDR3aa: CASNKSGRDGEQYF
CDR3nt: TGTGCCAGCAACAAGAGCGGGAGGGACGGCGAGCAGTACTTC
v_gene: TRBV5-4
len: 14
j_gene: TRBJ2-7
abundance: .
d_gene: TRBD2

CDR3aa: CASSLRTESTGELFF
CDR3nt: TGTGCCAGCAGCTTGAGAACTGAGAGTACCGGGGAGCTGTTTTTT
v_gene: TRBV7-6
len: 15
j_gene: TRBJ2-2
abundance: many
d_gene: .

CDR3aa: CATSDSGTATGELFF
CDR3nt: TGTGCCACCAGTGATTCCGGGACGGCTACCGGGGAGCTGTTTTTT
v_gene: TRBV24-1
len: 15
j_gene: TRBJ2-2
abundance: many
d_gene: .

CDR3aa: CASSPAAGPYEQYF
CDR3nt: TGTGCCAGCTCACCAGCCGCAGGGCCCTACGAGCAGTACTTC
v_gene: TRBV18
len: 14
j_gene: TRBJ2-7
abundance: .
d_gene: .

CDR3aa: CASRPGQGIDNEQFF
CDR3nt: TGCGCCAGCAGGCCGGGACAGGGAATAGACAATGAGCAGTTCTTC
v_gene: TRBV4-1
len: 15
j_gene: TRBJ2-1
abundance: .
d_gene: TRBD1

CDR3aa: CASSLATRIYEQYF
CDR3nt: TGTGCCAGCAGTTTAGCGACTAGAATCTACGAGCAGTACTTC
v_gene: TRBV27
len: 14
j_gene: TRBJ2-7
abundance: few
d_gene: .

CDR3aa: CSVRFSGTGGNEQFF
CDR3nt: TGCAGCGTTCGTTTTTCCGGGACAGGGGGGAATGAGCAGTTCTTC
v_gene: TRBV29-1
len: 15
j_gene: TRBJ2-1
abundance: many
d_gene: TRBD1

CDR3aa: CASSSSGTGNSPLHF
CDR3nt: TGTGCCAGCAGTTCCTCCGGGACAGGGAATTCACCCCTCCACTTT
v_gene: TRBV6-5
len: 15
j_gene: TRBJ1-6
abundance: many
d_gene: TRBD1

CDR3aa: CASSPDSFNEQFF
CDR3nt: TGTGCCAGCAGTCCGGACAGCTTCAATGAGCAGTTCTTC
v_gene: TRBV12-3/TRBV12-4
len: 13
j_gene: TRBJ2-1
abundance: many
d_gene: .

CDR3aa: CASSLEAGATDTQYF
CDR3nt: TGCGCCAGCAGCTTGGAGGCGGGAGCCACAGATACGCAGTATTTT
v_gene: TRBV5-1
len: 15
j_gene: TRBJ2-3
abundance: .
d_gene: TRBD2

CDR3aa: CASSLQGGANEKLFF
CDR3nt: TGCGCCAGCAGCTTGCAGGGGGGTGCTAATGAAAAACTGTTTTTT
v_gene: TRBV5-1
len: 15
j_gene: TRBJ1-4
abundance: .
d_gene: TRBD1

CDR3aa: CASSQPMPPANNEQFF
CDR3nt: TGTGCCAGCAGCCAACCCATGCCACCTGCCAACAATGAGCAGTTCTTC
v_gene: TRBV3-1
len: 16
j_gene: TRBJ2-1
abundance: .
d_gene: .

CDR3aa: CASSPYNTKASEQYF
CDR3nt: TGTGCCAGCAGTCCCTACAACACAAAAGCGTCCGAGCAGTACTTC
v_gene: TRBV27
len: 15
j_gene: TRBJ2-7
abundance: .
d_gene: .

CDR3aa: CASSPLVGGGGSTDTQYF
CDR3nt: TGTGCCAGCTCACCACTAGTAGGAGGCGGGGGAAGCACAGATACGCAGTATTTT
v_gene: TRBV18
len: 18
j_gene: TRBJ2-3
abundance: few
d_gene: TRBD2

CDR3aa: CASSLGSGGGADYNEQFF
CDR3nt: TGTGCCAGCAGTTTGGGTTCAGGCGGGGGGGCAGACTACAATGAGCAGTTCTTC
v_gene: TRBV12-3/TRBV12-4
len: 18
j_gene: TRBJ2-1
abundance: few
d_gene: TRBD2

CDR3aa: CASSQTPPLSGLADYNEQFF
CDR3nt: TGCGCCAGCAGCCAAACACCACCGCTTTCGGGACTAGCGGACTACAATGAGCAGTTCTTC
v_gene: TRBV4-1
len: 20
j_gene: TRBJ2-1
abundance: many
d_gene: TRBD2

CDR3aa: CASSLGLAGGGGELFF
CDR3nt: TGTGCCAGCAGTCTCGGACTAGCGGGGGGCGGCGGGGAGCTGTTTTTT
v_gene: TRBV12-3/TRBV12-4
len: 16
j_gene: TRBJ2-2
abundance: few
d_gene: TRBD2

CDR3aa: CASSPIGTFLEQYF
CDR3nt: TGTGCCAGCAGTCCCATTGGGACTTTTCTCGAGCAGTACTTC
v_gene: TRBV12-3/TRBV12-4
len: 14
j_gene: TRBJ2-7
abundance: many
d_gene: .